Presented here are 9 T cell receptor beta chains from one specimen sequenced in a study of control samples from healthy donors and cancer patients. Repertoires were generated with immunoSEQ multiplex PCR, while TCRdb's copy carries only in-frame clones and drops some. The table includes some 150,000 clones, about 90% detected once. Sequencing input: blood. The origin of the receptors is a man aged 25 to 40 in good health.

The chain has TRBV25-1 and TRBJ1-1; D perhaps matches TRBD1 (6 bases). This CDR3 is 15 amino acids long. Germline loops: CDR1 MGHDK, CDR2 SYGVNS. The ends were cut back, 1 base at V and 1 base at J, with 10 bases in the middle. The chain's CDR3 is CASSEFLGGNTEAFF. The CDR3 nucleotides are TGTGCCAGCAGTGAATTTTTAGGGGGGAACACTGAAGCTTTCTTT.

This clone was counted only a few times. The chain employs TRBV20-1 and TRBJ2-7; possible D gene TRBD1, 5 bases. There are 11 residues in the CDR3. Per the germline V gene, CDR1 is DFQATT and CDR2 is SNEGSKA (reference sequence). Deletions cut 6 bases from V and 4 bases from J, with 10 bases between. CDR3 sequence (DNA): TGCAGTGCAGAGACAGATTACGAGCAGTACTTC. This translates into CSAETDYEQYF.

The rearrangement links TRBV10-1 to TRBJ2-3; the D is unclear. The germline V gene has CDR1 WNHNN and CDR2 SYGVQD (reference sequence). Between the trimmed V and J ends, which lost 0 bases and 2 bases, there was a span of 0 bases. CDR3 size: 12 residues. CDR3 in DNA: TGCGCCAGCAGTGAGTCCACAGATACGCAGTATTTT. It is translated as CASSESTDTQYF.

V and J are TRBV3-1 (or the pseudogene TRBV3-2) and TRBJ2-1; maybe TRBD2 (5 bases). Trimming left V 0 bases short and J 4 bases short, with 10 bases between. Germline CDR1 reads LGHDT; CDR2 reads YNNKEL (reference sequence). CDR3 length: 15 amino acids. CDR3 protein: CASSQEAGSYNEQFF. The CDR3 DNA is TGTGCCAGCAGCCAAGAGGCGGGCTCGTACAATGAGCAGTTCTTC.

V gene TRBV6-2 or TRBV6-3 combines with J gene TRBJ2-3, with 7 bases lining up with TRBD2. Germline CDR1 reads MNHEY; CDR2 reads SVGEGT. V lost 2 bases and J lost 2; bases outside the gene matches: 4. This CDR3 is 15 amino acids long. This CDR3 reads CASSYDGTITDTQYF. The CDR3 DNA sequence: TGTGCCAGCAGTTACGATGGGACTATCACAGATACGCAGTATTTT.

V usage is TRBV27 and J usage is TRBJ1-2, with 7 positions matching TRBD1. This CDR3 has 14 residues. Germline CDR1 MNHEY, CDR2 SMNVEV (reference sequence). The ends lost 5 bases at V and 3 bases at J; junction bases unmatched: 6. CDR3 sequence reads: CASSGTDDYYGYTF. CDR3 DNA: TGTGCCAGCAGTGGGACAGATGATTACTATGGCTACACCTTC.

The chain recombines TRBV29-1 with TRBJ2-3; 10 bases are shared with TRBD2. CDR1 is SQVTM and CDR2 is ANQGSEA in the germline V gene. CDR3 length: 14 residues. V lost 7 bases and J lost 4; bases outside the gene matches: 8. CDR3 coding DNA: TGCAGCGCGGGACTCGGACTAGCGGCAGATACGCAGTATTTT. This sequence encodes CSAGLGLAADTQYF.

The rearrangement joins TRBV5-4 to TRBJ1-2, with TRBD1 matching over 9 bases. CDR1 and CDR2 (germline): SGHNT, YYREEE (reference sequence). J was trimmed by 5 bases and V by 1 base; bases with no gene match: 6. There are 15 residues in the CDR3. The CDR3 sequence is CASSLTGGSGYGYTF. The CDR3 DNA reads TGTGCCAGCAGCTTGACAGGGGGCTCAGGATATGGCTACACCTTC.

The chain links TRBV5-1 to TRBJ2-3, with 11 bases aligning to TRBD2. Germline V gene sequence: CDR1 SGHRS, CDR2 YFSETQ. V lost 3 bases to trimming and J lost 6 bases; unmatched junction nucleotides: 9. This CDR3 is built from 16 residues. CDR3 sequence: CASSSLLAGVRDTQYF. CDR3 bases: TGCGCCAGCAGCTCTTTACTAGCGGGGGTAAGGGATACGCAGTATTTT.